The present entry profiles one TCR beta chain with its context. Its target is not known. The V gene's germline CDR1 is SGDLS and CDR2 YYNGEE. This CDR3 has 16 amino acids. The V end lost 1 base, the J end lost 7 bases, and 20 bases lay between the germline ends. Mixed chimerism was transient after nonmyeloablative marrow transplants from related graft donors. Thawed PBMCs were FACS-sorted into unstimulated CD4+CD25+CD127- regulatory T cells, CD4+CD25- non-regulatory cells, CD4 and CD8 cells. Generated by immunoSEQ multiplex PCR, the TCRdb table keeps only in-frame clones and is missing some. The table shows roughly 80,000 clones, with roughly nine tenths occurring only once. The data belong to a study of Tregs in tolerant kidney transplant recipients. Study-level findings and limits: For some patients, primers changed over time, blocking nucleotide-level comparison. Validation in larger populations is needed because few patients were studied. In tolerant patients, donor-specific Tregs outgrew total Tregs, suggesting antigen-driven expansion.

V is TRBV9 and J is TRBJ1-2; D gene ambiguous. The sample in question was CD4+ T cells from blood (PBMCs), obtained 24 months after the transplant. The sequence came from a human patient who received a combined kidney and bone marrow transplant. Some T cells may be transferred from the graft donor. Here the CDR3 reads CASSVQKSEAAGGYTF. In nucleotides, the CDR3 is TGTGCCAGCAGCGTACAAAAATCGGAGGCCGCGGGTGGCTACACCTTC.